The 16 T cell receptor beta chains below all came from one sample that was sequenced in a study of cytomegalovirus exposure and HLA in healthy donors. The PCR made use of 60 Vbeta and 13 Jbeta primers. Produced via immunoSEQ multiplex PCR; TCRdb's table is partial and in-frame only. This sample's table reports just over 60,000 clones. Material: PBMCs. These receptors were obtained from a man younger than 45 in good health and CMV-seropositive.

The chain is built from TRBV9 and TRBJ1-4; TRBD1 agrees at 7 bases. Germline-derived CDR1 and CDR2 are SGDLS and YYNGEE. V dropped 2 bases and J dropped 8; count of bases not matched to a gene: 6. This CDR3 has 14 amino acids. CDR3 bases: TGTGCCAGCAGCGTCACGGGACAGAGAGAAAAACTGTTTTTT. Translated: CASSVTGQREKLFF.

This chain connects TRBV20-1 to TRBJ2-5; D gene ambiguous. V was pared by 3 bases and J by 4 bases, with 6 bases between. Germline V CDR1 and CDR2: DFQATT, SNEGSKA (reference sequence). The CDR3 consists of 11 residues. This CDR3 reads CSARSSETQYF. The CDR3 coding sequence is TGCAGTGCTAGGAGTTCAGAGACCCAGTACTTC.

The rearrangement joins TRBV4-2 to TRBJ2-7; D not resolved. Trimming took 3 bases from V and 3 from J, leaving 9 bases between them. The length of the CDR3 is 13 residues. CDR1 and CDR2 from the germline V gene are LGHNA and YNFKEQ. The CDR3 bases are TGTGCCAGCAGCCAGGGCCTCAACTACGAGCAGTACTTC. Translating it yields CASSQGLNYEQYF.

The chain employs TRBV4-1 and TRBJ2-1, with 7 bases lining up with TRBD1. The CDR3 covers 13 residues. Germline-derived CDR1 and CDR2 are MGHRA and YSYEKL. V was clipped by 2 bases and J by 7 bases; unmatched bases: 2. The CDR3 DNA reads TGCGCCAGCAGCCAACTGGACAGGAATGAGCAGTTCTTC. Protein sequence: CASSQLDRNEQFF.

The CDR3 bases are TGTGCCAGCAGTTTCCGACTAGCGGGGACAAGCGAGCAGTACTTC. As protein: CASSFRLAGTSEQYF. The rearrangement uses TRBV6-1 and TRBJ2-7; TRBD2 matches 11 bases. Looked up from germline, CDR1 is MNHNS and CDR2 is SASEGT. The V gene end was trimmed by 5 bases and the J gene end by 6 bases; junction bases not matched to a gene: 9. This CDR3 spans 15 amino acids.

The V gene is TRBV2, the J gene TRBJ2-3; TRBD2 agrees at 16 bases. The V gene end was trimmed by 6 bases and the J gene end by 1 base; junction bases not matched to a gene: 4. The germline gives CDR1 SNHLY, CDR2 FYNNEI. This CDR3 has 17 residues. CDR3: CASSGTSGGAGTDTQYF. Here the CDR3 DNA reads TGTGCCAGCAGCGGGACTAGCGGGGGGGCGGGCACAGATACGCAGTATTTT.

The gene calls are TRBV6-1 and TRBJ1-5; D call uncertain. Germline CDR1 MNHNS, CDR2 SASEGT. V lost 2 bases and J lost 0, with 8 bases in between. CDR3 length: 15 amino acids. The CDR3 nucleotides read TGTGCCAGCAGTGAACAGGAATATAGCAATCAGCCCCAGCATTTT. Translating it yields CASSEQEYSNQPQHF.

The rearrangement links TRBV9 to TRBJ1-2; possibly TRBD1 for D (5 bases). V gave up 0 bases and J gave up 3 bases, with 9 bases separating them. The CDR3 contains 14 residues. Germline CDR1 and CDR2: SGDLS and YYNGEE. The CDR3 bases are TGTGCCAGCAGCGTAGGGGGCAGGTACTATGGCTACACCTTC. Encoded protein: CASSVGGRYYGYTF.

The rearrangement links TRBV5-1 to TRBJ1-1; D call uncertain. The germline gives CDR1 SGHRS, CDR2 YFSETQ. V gave up 0 bases and J gave up 0 bases, with 3 bases separating them. This CDR3 contains 13 residues. Written as DNA, the CDR3 is TGCGCCAGCAGCTTGGTCGTGAACACTGAAGCTTTCTTT. It specifies CASSLVVNTEAFF.

J is TRBJ1-2 and V is TRBV7-8; D remains unclear. This CDR3 has 15 residues. Germline V gene lookup returns CDR1 SGHVS and CDR2 FQNEAQ. The V gene lost 3 bases and the J gene lost 7 bases, with 18 bases spanning the gap. CDR3 nucleotide sequence: TGTGCCAGCAGCTTGGAGAGGGCAGGTCTGGGTGGCTACACCTTC. Amino acids: CASSLERAGLGGYTF.

For this clone: The junction differs from germline at one of its ends, possibly a read error. This chain joins TRBV30 and TRBJ1-1; D remains ambiguous. Germline V gives CDR1 GTSNPN, CDR2 SVGIG (reference sequence). The length of the CDR3 is 12 residues. Here the CDR3 reads CASRRINTEDFF. The CDR3 coding sequence is TGTGCCTCGCGGAGAATTAACACTGAAGATTTCTTT.

V gene TRBV6-1 combines with J gene TRBJ1-4; 10 bases are shared with TRBD1. There are 13 residues in the CDR3. Trimming cost V 4 bases and J 8 bases; bases outside gene matches: 1. Germline-derived CDR1 and CDR2 are MNHNS and SASEGT. CDR3 residues: CASSAGQGEKLFF. The CDR3 DNA sequence: TGTGCCAGCAGTGCGGGACAGGGGGAAAAACTGTTTTTT.

The chain has TRBV4-1 and TRBJ1-1, with D unresolved. The V and J ends lost 0 bases and 1 base respectively, with 6 bases between them. Germline V lookup: CDR1 MGHRA, CDR2 YSYEKL. The CDR3 runs to 14 residues. Written as DNA, the CDR3 is TGCGCCAGCAGCCAAGACCCCAGGAACACTGAAGCTTTCTTT. Translated, it gives CASSQDPRNTEAFF.

This chain connects TRBV6-1 to TRBJ2-3; either TRBD1 or TRBD2 may fit D (7 bases each). The CDR3 runs to 16 residues. V lost 4 bases, J lost 1 base, and 15 bases lay in between. Germline V gene data show CDR1 as MNHNS and CDR2 as SASEGT. Here the CDR3 reads CASSGAGQRGTDTQYF. CDR3 in DNA: TGTGCCAGCAGTGGAGCGGGACAGAGAGGCACAGATACGCAGTATTTT.

This chain links TRBV15 with TRBJ2-5, with a possible D match to TRBD2 (6 bases). This CDR3 has 17 residues. The V gene's germline CDR1 is LNHNV and CDR2 YYDKDF (reference sequence). Trimming shortened V by 5 bases and J by 2 bases, and 21 bases separated the two germline ends. CDR3 DNA sequence: TGTGCCACCAGCCCATTTGCCGGGACCGGGGGACAAGAGACCCAGTACTTC. Its protein product is CATSPFAGTGGQETQYF. The full variable domain, rest sourced from reference TRBV15 and TRBJ2-5, is DAMVIQNPRYQVTQFGKPVTLSCSQTLNHNVMYWYQQKSSQAPKLLFHYYDKDFNNEADTPDNFQSRRPNTSFCFLDIRSPGLGDTAMYLCATSPFAGTGGQETQYFGPGTRLLVL.

The chain uses TRBV7-6 and TRBJ2-1, with 10 bases matching TRBD2. J was trimmed by 5 bases and V by 0 bases; bases with no gene match: 4. The CDR3 loop spans 16 amino acids. Germline assignment: CDR1 SGHVS and CDR2 FNYEAQ. The CDR3 region is CASSLASGLANNEQFF. DNA for the CDR3: TGTGCCAGCAGCTTAGCATCGGGACTAGCGAACAATGAGCAGTTCTTC.